The 9 T cell receptor beta chains listed next were all sequenced from one sample in a study of high-grade serous ovarian cancer treatment subgroups. Sequenced by immunoSEQ multiplex PCR; TCRdb stores in-frame clones only, minus some. The sample records some 7,700 clones, about 64% being singletons. The tumor samples were collected prior to definitive surgery or chemotherapy. Sequencing was carried out using tumor tissue. The receptors here all came from a human donor with high-grade serous ovarian cancer.

This rearrangement joins TRBV7-6 to TRBJ2-1; 8 bases map to TRBD2. The CDR3 totals 15 residues. Germline CDR1 and CDR2: SGHVS and FNYEAQ. The V gene end was trimmed by 5 bases and the J gene end by 1 base; junction bases not matched to a gene: 4. The DNA of the CDR3 is TGTGCCAGCAGCCTACGGGGGGGGTCCTACAATGAGCAGTTCTTC. Encoded protein: CASSLRGGSYNEQFF.

This rearrangement joins TRBV19 to TRBJ2-3, with 7 bases fitting TRBD2. This CDR3 region has 13 residues. With V trimmed by 5 bases and J by 5 bases, 4 bases remained unmatched. Germline CDR1 and CDR2: LNHDA and SQIVND (reference sequence). The CDR3 spells CASSLGGVDTQYF. The CDR3 DNA follows: TGTGCCAGTAGTCTGGGGGGGGTAGATACGCAGTATTTT.

The DNA of the CDR3 is TGTGCCACCAGGAGCAGGGACCGAGTAACCGGGGAGCTGTTTTTT. It codes for CATRSRDRVTGELFF. V is TRBV15 and J is TRBJ2-2, with D perhaps TRBD1 or TRBD2 (5 bases each). Trimming stripped 6 bases from V and 5 bases from J, with 16 bases between. Germline V gives CDR1 LNHNV, CDR2 YYDKDF (reference sequence). The CDR3 sequence is 15 residues long.

This rearrangement joins TRBV19 to TRBJ1-2, with 8 bases matching TRBD1. The CDR3 covers 16 residues. The junction had 12 bases not matched to a gene; V was cut back by 5 bases and J by 4 bases. In germline, CDR1 is LNHDA, CDR2 SQIVND (reference sequence). The CDR3 bases are TGTGCCAGTAGTCTCGGACAGGGCCAAGGGGTCTATGGCTACACCTTC. This sequence encodes CASSLGQGQGVYGYTF.

The chain joins TRBV18 to TRBJ2-3; 11 bases are a match to TRBD2. The CDR3 is made up of 17 amino acids. From germline, CDR1 is KGHSH and CDR2 LQKENI. The V segment lost 5 bases and the J segment 5 bases; nucleotides outside the gene matches: 12. The CDR3 here is CASSGFTGLAVGDTQYF. In DNA, the CDR3 is TGTGCCAGCTCAGGCTTTACGGGACTAGCGGTCGGAGATACGCAGTATTTT.

V usage is TRBV25-1 and J usage is TRBJ1-6, with D unclear. Germline V lookup: CDR1 MGHDK, CDR2 SYGVNS. CDR3 length equals 16 residues. Between the trimmed V and J ends, which lost 1 base and 9 bases, there was a span of 16 bases. The CDR3 reads CASSESIGVKGSPLHF. The CDR3 DNA reads as TGTGCCAGCAGTGAATCAATCGGGGTAAAAGGTTCACCCCTCCACTTT.

The chain combines TRBV23-1 with TRBJ2-4; no clear D gene. TRBV23-1 is placed among ORFs of uncertain function. The ends were cut back, 2 bases at V and 3 bases at J, with 8 bases in the middle. This CDR3 has 14 residues. In nucleotides, the CDR3 is TGCGCCAGCAGTCAACAACAGTTCAAAAACATTCAGTACTTC. The encoded protein is CASSQQQFKNIQYF.

The chain links TRBV28 to TRBJ1-2, with TRBD1 matching over 9 bases. Germline CDR1 MDHEN, CDR2 SYDVKM. CDR3 size: 14 residues. V shed 4 bases, J shed 7 bases, and the junction held 7 bases outside the gene matches. CDR3: CASSSGTGIGGYTF. The DNA for the CDR3 is TGTGCCAGCAGTTCCGGGACAGGGATAGGTGGCTACACCTTC.

CDR3 residues: CASSVGRGEQYF. CDR3 nucleotide sequence: TGTGCCAGCAGCGTAGGTCGAGGCGAGCAGTACTTC. The chain recombines TRBV9 with TRBJ2-5; the D is unclear. TRBJ2-7 explains the end of the DNA better; the J call may be wrong. Germline values: CDR1 SGDLS, CDR2 YYNGEE. This CDR3 spans 12 amino acids.